These 12 T cell receptor beta chains originate from one sample sequenced in a study of cytomegalovirus exposure and HLA in healthy donors. 60 Vbeta and 13 Jbeta primers were used in PCR. Assay: immunoSEQ multiplex PCR; the TCRdb copy retains only in-frame clones and omits some. The sample consists of some 57,000 clones, roughly nine tenths of them appearing once. Sequenced sample: PBMCs. Every receptor here comes from a man aged 30-40 years in good health and CMV-seropositive.

The V and J genes are TRBV5-6 and TRBJ1-5, with D possibly matching TRBD1 (5 bases). With 4 bases removed from V and 7 bases from J, the gap between germline ends came to 24 bases. This CDR3 is 17 amino acids long. Germline CDR1 is SGHDT and CDR2 is YYEEEE. DNA for the CDR3: TGTGCCAGCAGCGGCCTCACCTCAGGGAAGGAGTGGCAGCCCCAGCATTTT. Translating gives CASSGLTSGKEWQPQHF.

The genes are TRBV19 and TRBJ1-1; 11 bases align to TRBD1. Germline V gives CDR1 LNHDA, CDR2 SQIVND (reference sequence). The CDR3 has 15 residues. Germline trimming cut 6 bases from V and 6 bases from J; bases unmatched to any gene: 9. CDR3 region: CASRRQGTGGAEAFF. The CDR3, as DNA: TGTGCCAGTAGACGGCAGGGGACAGGGGGGGCTGAAGCTTTCTTT.

The V call is TRBV5-4, the J call TRBJ2-3; D may be TRBD2 (5 bases). The CDR3 extends over 16 amino acids. Looked up from germline, CDR1 is SGHNT and CDR2 is YYREEE (reference sequence). Trimming stripped 0 bases from V and 0 bases from J, with 11 bases between. CDR3 nucleotides: TGTGCCAGCAGCTTGGCCTCCAAGCGGAGCACAGATACGCAGTATTTT. Translated, it gives CASSLASKRSTDTQYF.

The V call is TRBV4-1, the J call TRBJ2-2; possibly TRBD1 for D (5 bases). The germline V and J ends were trimmed by 3 bases and 4 bases, with 12 bases remaining between them. The V gene's germline CDR1 is MGHRA and CDR2 YSYEKL. This CDR3 is 15 amino acids long. In DNA form, the CDR3 reads TGCGCCAGCAGCCAGGAAGACAGAGGCACCGGGGAGCTGTTTTTT. This encodes CASSQEDRGTGELFF.

The rearrangement joins TRBV29-1 to TRBJ2-7; the D gene is possibly TRBD2 (7 bases). CDR1 and CDR2 (germline): SQVTM, ANQGSEA. This CDR3 has 14 amino acids. The V end was cut by 1 base, the J end by 3 bases, with 13 bases between. The CDR3 spells CSVEVGGDVYEQYF. In DNA form, the CDR3 reads TGCAGCGTTGAAGTAGGGGGGGACGTCTACGAGCAGTACTTC.

This chain uses TRBV6-1 with TRBJ1-5; no reliable D call. Germline loops: CDR1 MNHNS, CDR2 SASEGT. This CDR3 is 12 amino acids long. The V gene lost 1 base and the J gene lost 9 bases, with 7 bases spanning the gap. The CDR3 DNA reads TGTGCCAGCAGTGAAGGAGGGAGGCCCCAGCATTTT. Protein: CASSEGGRPQHF.

The chain is built from TRBV29-1 and TRBJ2-1, with D possibly matching TRBD1 (6 bases). Germline-derived CDR1 and CDR2 are SQVTM and ANQGSEA. The germline V and J ends were trimmed by 2 bases and 8 bases, with 10 bases remaining between them. CDR3 length: 12 amino acids. The CDR3 reads CSVERTVYEQFF. The DNA for the CDR3 is TGCAGCGTTGAAAGGACAGTCTATGAGCAGTTCTTC.

CDR3 nucleotide sequence: TGTGCCACCGAGGGAACAGTCAATCAGCCCCAGCATTTT. Its protein product is CATEGTVNQPQHF. V is TRBV28 and J is TRBJ1-5; the D is unclear. Germline V lookup: CDR1 MDHEN, CDR2 SYDVKM. The CDR3 has 13 amino acids. The germline V and J ends were trimmed by 10 bases and 3 bases, with 13 bases remaining between them.

J is TRBJ2-2 and V is TRBV5-1; D uncertain. CDR1 and CDR2 (germline): SGHRS, YFSETQ. The CDR3 consists of 16 residues. V gave up 4 bases and J gave up 1 base, with 14 bases separating them. CDR3 sequence (DNA): TGCGCCAGCAGCCGGTCCCCTACGGGGAACACCGGGGAGCTGTTTTTT. Its translation is CASSRSPTGNTGELFF.

The chain joins TRBV2 to TRBJ2-6; D remains unclear. With 9 bases removed from V and 9 bases from J, the gap between germline ends came to 15 bases. This CDR3 region has 13 residues. CDR1 and CDR2 from the germline V gene are SNHLY and FYNNEI. CDR3 sequence reads: CARATGTDNVLTF. The CDR3 coding sequence is TGTGCCAGGGCGACGGGTACCGACAACGTCCTGACTTTC.

CDR3 sequence: CASSIGQGSGNTIYF. CDR3 coding DNA: TGTGCCAGCAGTATTGGACAGGGCTCTGGAAACACCATATATTTT. J is TRBJ1-3 and V is TRBV2, with 8 bases matching TRBD1. The V gene end was trimmed by 5 bases and the J gene end by 0 bases; junction bases not matched to a gene: 3. Germline CDR1 is SNHLY and CDR2 is FYNNEI. This CDR3 spans 15 amino acids.

A few counts support this clone. The rearrangement joins TRBV11-1 to TRBJ2-7; 12 positions match TRBD1. The J segment lost 6 bases and the V segment lost 3 bases, leaving 6 bases of the junction unmatched. The length of the CDR3 is 15 residues. Germline values: CDR1 SGHAT, CDR2 FQDESV (reference sequence). The CDR3 bases are TGTGCCAGCAGCTTGAGTTGGGGACAGGGGGCCGAGCAGTACTTC. Translated: CASSLSWGQGAEQYF.